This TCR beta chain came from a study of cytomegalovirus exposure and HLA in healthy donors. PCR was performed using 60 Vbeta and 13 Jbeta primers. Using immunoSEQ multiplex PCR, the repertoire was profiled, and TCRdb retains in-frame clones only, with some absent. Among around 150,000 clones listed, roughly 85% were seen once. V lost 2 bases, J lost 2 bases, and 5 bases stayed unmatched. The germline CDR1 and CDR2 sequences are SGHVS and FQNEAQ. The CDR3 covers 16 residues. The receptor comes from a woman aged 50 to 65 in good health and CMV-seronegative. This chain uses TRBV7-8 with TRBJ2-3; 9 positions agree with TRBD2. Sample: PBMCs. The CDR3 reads CASSLPGLATTDTQYF. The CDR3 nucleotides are TGTGCCAGCAGCTTACCGGGACTAGCCACCACAGATACGCAGTATTTT.